This T cell receptor (beta chain) is drawn from a study of cytomegalovirus exposure and HLA in healthy donors. Study-wide results and caveats: Across donors, presence/absence analyses took sequencing depth to be roughly uniform. Sequencing likely caused a cluster of highly shared sequence variants. The availability of immune exposure information extended only to CMV serostatus.

About this clone itself: The target antigen is unknown.

The primer mix had 60 Vbeta and 13 Jbeta primers. Produced via immunoSEQ multiplex PCR; TCRdb's table is partial and in-frame only. The data hold 150,000 to 200,000 clones, with about 80% observed a single time. V dropped 1 base and J dropped 4 bases, with 8 bases sitting between them. The CDR3 contains 13 residues. Germline CDR1 reads GTSNPN; CDR2 reads SVGIG (reference sequence). What was sequenced was PBMCs. The chain joins TRBV30 to TRBJ1-3; tentatively, D is TRBD1 (6 bases). The receptor comes from a man between 35 and 55 years old in good health and CMV-seronegative. The CDR3, as DNA: TGTGCCTGGAGTGCAGGGGCGGGAAACACCATATATTTT. It yields the protein CAWSAGAGNTIYF.